This T cell receptor (beta chain) was recovered during a study of cytomegalovirus exposure and HLA in healthy donors. This CDR3 is built from 14 residues. CDR1 and CDR2 from the germline V gene are MNHNS and SASEGT. V was pared by 6 bases and J by 3 bases, with 7 bases of the junction left unmatched. Sequencing used immunoSEQ multiplex PCR; TCRdb keeps in-frame clones, though not all of them. The sample has 50,000 to 65,000 clones; about 92% are singletons. As concerns this clone: Its antigen remains unidentified.

General study points: It was approximately 150 TCR beta chains that were listed as cytomegalovirus-associated. In the 130 or so validation repertoires, about 94% of cluster scores exceeded 0, per a later analysis. Per published reports, the classifier diagnosed cytomegalovirus status with high specificity and sensitivity.

Specimen: PBMCs. This TCR derives from a woman aged 18 to 35 in good health and CMV-seropositive. The rearrangement links TRBV6-1 to TRBJ2-7, with 8 bases aligning to TRBD1. The CDR3 bases are TGTGCCAGCAGACGACAGGGGAATCTCTACGAGCAGTACTTC. It codes for CASRRQGNLYEQYF.